This T cell receptor (beta chain) stems from a study of T-cell memory formation after mild COVID-19 listed by TCRdb under 2021. Concerning the study at large: Most TCR sequence clusters were specific to one of the two donors. T-cell clones expanding and contracting after mild COVID-19 in two donors were tracked by longitudinal TCRalpha and TCRbeta repertoire sequencing. The cohort was made up of two young adult volunteers, one female and one male, who were previously healthy.

PBMCs were isolated by Ficoll-Paque density gradient centrifugation. V is reduced by 5 bases and J by 4 bases, leaving a spacing of 10 bases between them. The CDR3 spans 13 residues, from the cysteine through the phenylalanine. CDR3 DNA is the only sequence kept; it has 39 bases, read in frame from the first base. This clonotype was picked up a small number of times. No antigen is known for it. No qualities accompany the bases; no much larger clone lies one base away. What the study reported, not specific to this receptor: The study included only a couple of mild cases, and larger cohorts that include severe cases with pre-infection samples were judged to be necessary. The detection of some responding clones in pre-infection memory suggests that pre-existing cross-reactive memory T cells joined the SARS-CoV-2 response. The second-wave clones that peaked on day 37 were not confirmed to be SARS-CoV-2 specific. Balanced CD4/CD8 phenotypes were observed for clones contracting from day 15 to 85, whereas a bias towards CD4+ was observed for a second wave of clones expanding from day 15 to 37. Contracting CD4+ clones were located mainly in the CM and EM memory subsets, whereas CD8+ clones were found to be enriched in EMRA.

Sequencing was performed on an Illumina NovaSeq 6000. TCRalpha and TCRbeta cDNA libraries were built by 5'RACE with constant-segment primers, adding sample barcodes and unique molecular identifiers. Trizol reagent was used to extract RNA from every sample. Amplification of the libraries took two PCR steps, and the second step added a second sample barcode plus Illumina TruSeq adapters. Libraries were sequenced on an Illumina NovaSeq with 2 x 150 bp paired-end reads. Per the original workflow: Demultiplexing of reads and collapsing into UMI-guided consensus sequences were performed with migec v1.2.7. Using mixcr v2.1.11, UMI consensuses were aligned to TRA and TRB V and J templates and then assembled into clonotypes. A clonotype was counted as expanded or contracted only when both edgeR and NoisET called the clonotype significant, with the noise models trained on biological replicates. edgeR calls used a false discovery rate-adjusted p below 0.01 and a log2 fold-change threshold of 1. As an exploratory analysis of dynamics, max-normalized trajectories of the 1000 most abundant clonotypes were examined with PCA combined with hierarchical clustering. Each responding clone was given a CD4 or CD8 phenotype based on the CD4+ and CD8+ repertoires, which had been sequenced separately. TCRdb reprocessing: public reads trimmed at Q25 with fastp, clones called with MiXCR, in-frame beta chains kept. Here each entry gathers all rows of one CDR3 protein and keeps the most common genes and DNA. TCRdb assigned the V and J calls; the authors' analysis was not used. The table for this sample lists 290,000 or so distinct CDR3 sequences; around 19% of them were counted only once. The ten largest clones capture around a fifth of the sample.

This chain joins TRBV12-3 or TRBV12-4 to TRBJ2-3; TRBD2 could be the D gene, as 5 bases match. Sequencing was performed on PBMCs or a T cell subset sorted from them (not recorded which). The receptor was isolated from a man between 18 and 35 years old who had mild COVID-19 (a few samples of this study predate the infection). The sample titles of this study are shuffled in the database, so cell type and time point are left out; the donor was told from shared clones. The DNA sequence follows: TGTGCCAGCAGTCCTGCGGGCCCAGATACGCAGTATTTT. It encodes CASSPAGPDTQYF.